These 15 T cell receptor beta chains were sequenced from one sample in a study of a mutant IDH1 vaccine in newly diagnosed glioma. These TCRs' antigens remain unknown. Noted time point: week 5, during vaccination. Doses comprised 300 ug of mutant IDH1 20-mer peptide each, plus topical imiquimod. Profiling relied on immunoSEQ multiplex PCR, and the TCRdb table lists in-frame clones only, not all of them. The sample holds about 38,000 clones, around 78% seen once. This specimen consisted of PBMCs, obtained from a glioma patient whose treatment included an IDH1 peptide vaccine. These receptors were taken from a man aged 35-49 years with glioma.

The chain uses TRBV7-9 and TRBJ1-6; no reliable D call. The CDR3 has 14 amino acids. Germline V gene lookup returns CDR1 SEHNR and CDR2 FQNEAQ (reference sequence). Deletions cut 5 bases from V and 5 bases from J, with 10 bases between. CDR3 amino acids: CASSPHRDNSPLHF. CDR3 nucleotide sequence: TGTGCCAGCAGCCCCCACAGAGATAATTCACCCCTCCACTTT.

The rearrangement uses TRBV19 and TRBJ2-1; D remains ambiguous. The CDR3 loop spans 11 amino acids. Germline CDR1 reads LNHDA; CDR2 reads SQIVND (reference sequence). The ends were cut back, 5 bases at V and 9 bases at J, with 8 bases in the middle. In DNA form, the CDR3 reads TGTGCCAGTAGTTCCGCAGTTGAGCAGTTCTTC. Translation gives CASSSAVEQFF.

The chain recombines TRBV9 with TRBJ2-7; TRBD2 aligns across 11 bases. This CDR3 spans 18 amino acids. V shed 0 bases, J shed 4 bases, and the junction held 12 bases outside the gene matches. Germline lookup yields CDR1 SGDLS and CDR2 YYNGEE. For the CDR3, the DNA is TGTGCCAGCAGCGTAGGGGGGAGCACTAGCGGGGGACAGTACGAGCAGTACTTC. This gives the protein CASSVGGSTSGGQYEQYF.

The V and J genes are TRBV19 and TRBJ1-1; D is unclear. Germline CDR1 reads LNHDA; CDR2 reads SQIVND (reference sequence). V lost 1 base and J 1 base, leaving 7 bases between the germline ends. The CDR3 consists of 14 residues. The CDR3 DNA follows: TGTGCCAGTAGTATAGTATCTGGGAACACTGAAGCTTTCTTT. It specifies CASSIVSGNTEAFF.

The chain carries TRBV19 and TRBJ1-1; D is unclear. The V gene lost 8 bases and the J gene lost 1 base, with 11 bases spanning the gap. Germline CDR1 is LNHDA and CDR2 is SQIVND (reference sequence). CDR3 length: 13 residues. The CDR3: CASADVANTEAFF. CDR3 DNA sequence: TGTGCCAGTGCGGACGTAGCGAACACTGAAGCTTTCTTT.

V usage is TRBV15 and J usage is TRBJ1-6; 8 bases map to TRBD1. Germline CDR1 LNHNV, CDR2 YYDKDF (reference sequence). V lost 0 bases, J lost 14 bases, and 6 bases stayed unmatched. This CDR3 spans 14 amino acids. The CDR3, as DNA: TGTGCCACCAGCAGAGATCAGGGGGCAGGGGCCCTCCACTTT. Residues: CATSRDQGAGALHF.

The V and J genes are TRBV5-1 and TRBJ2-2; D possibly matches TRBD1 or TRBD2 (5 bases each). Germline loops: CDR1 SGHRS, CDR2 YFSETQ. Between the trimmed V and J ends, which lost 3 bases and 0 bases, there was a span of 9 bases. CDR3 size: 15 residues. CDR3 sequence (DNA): TGCGCCAGCAGCTCGGGACGGGCGAACACCGGGGAGCTGTTTTTT. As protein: CASSSGRANTGELFF.

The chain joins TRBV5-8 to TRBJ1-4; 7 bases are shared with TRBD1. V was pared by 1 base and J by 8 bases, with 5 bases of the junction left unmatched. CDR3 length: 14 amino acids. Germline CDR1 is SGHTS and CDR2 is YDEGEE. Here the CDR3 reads CASSLKGAREKLFF. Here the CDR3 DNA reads TGTGCCAGCAGCTTGAAGGGGGCAAGAGAAAAACTGTTTTTT.

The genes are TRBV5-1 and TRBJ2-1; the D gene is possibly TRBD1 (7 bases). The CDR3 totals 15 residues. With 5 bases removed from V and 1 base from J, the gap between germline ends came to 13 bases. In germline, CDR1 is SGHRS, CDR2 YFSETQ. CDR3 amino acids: CASSSGGTSYNEQFF. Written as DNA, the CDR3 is TGCGCCAGCAGTTCAGGGGGGACGTCCTACAATGAGCAGTTCTTC.

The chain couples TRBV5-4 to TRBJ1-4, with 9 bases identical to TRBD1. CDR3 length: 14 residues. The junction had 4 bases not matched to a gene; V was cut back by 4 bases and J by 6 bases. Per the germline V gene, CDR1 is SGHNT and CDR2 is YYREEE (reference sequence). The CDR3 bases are TGTGCCAGCAGCCCCGGGACAGGGTATGAAAAACTGTTTTTT. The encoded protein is CASSPGTGYEKLFF. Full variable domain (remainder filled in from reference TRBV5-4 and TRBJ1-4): ETGVTQSPTHLIKTRGQQVTLRCSSQSGHNTVSWYQQALGQGPQFIFQYYREEENGRGNFPPRFSGLQFPNYSSELNVNALELDDSALYLCASSPGTGYEKLFFGSGTQLSVL.

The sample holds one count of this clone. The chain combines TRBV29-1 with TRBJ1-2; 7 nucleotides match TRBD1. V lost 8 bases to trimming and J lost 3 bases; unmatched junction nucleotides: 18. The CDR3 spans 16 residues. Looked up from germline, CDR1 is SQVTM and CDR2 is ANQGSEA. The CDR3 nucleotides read TGCAGCTTCAACCTCCCGCTCCAGACAGGGCACTATGGCTACACCTTC. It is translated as CSFNLPLQTGHYGYTF.

CDR3 in amino acids: CASSLTDLSPYGYTF. In nucleotides, the CDR3 is TGTGCCAGCAGCCTGACAGACCTTTCCCCCTATGGCTACACCTTC. The V call is TRBV6-5, the J call TRBJ1-2; TRBD1 is a possible D gene (5 bases). The CDR3 consists of 15 residues. Trimming pared 6 bases from V and 4 bases from J, leaving 18 bases between. From germline, CDR1 is MNHEY and CDR2 SVGAGI.

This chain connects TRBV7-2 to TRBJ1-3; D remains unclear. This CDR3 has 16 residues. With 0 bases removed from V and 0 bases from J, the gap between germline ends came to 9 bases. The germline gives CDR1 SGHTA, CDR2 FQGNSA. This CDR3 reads CASSLAGPSSGNTIYF. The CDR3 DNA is TGTGCCAGCAGCTTAGCCGGACCGAGCTCTGGAAACACCATATATTTT.

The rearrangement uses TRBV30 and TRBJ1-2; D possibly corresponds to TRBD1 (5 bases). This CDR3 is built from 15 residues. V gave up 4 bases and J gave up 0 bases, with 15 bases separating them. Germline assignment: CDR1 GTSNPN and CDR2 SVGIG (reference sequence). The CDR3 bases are TGTGCCTGGACCTCCCCCGGGACCTCTAACTATGGCTACACCTTC. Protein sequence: CAWTSPGTSNYGYTF.

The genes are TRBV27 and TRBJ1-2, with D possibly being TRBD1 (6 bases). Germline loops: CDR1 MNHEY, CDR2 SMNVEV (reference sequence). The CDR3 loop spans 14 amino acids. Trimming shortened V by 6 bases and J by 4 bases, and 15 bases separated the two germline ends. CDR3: CASSPTGTRYGYTF. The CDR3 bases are TGTGCCAGCAGCCCCACAGGGACTCGCTATGGCTACACCTTC.